This TCR beta chain was observed in a study of shared T cell receptors in the human thymus. Clones were read by immunoSEQ multiplex PCR, and TCRdb kept only the in-frame ones, dropping some. The table lists 500,000 to 750,000 clones, 70% to 90% of them singletons, with approximately 0.01% in the top ten. From germline, CDR1 is SGHRS and CDR2 YFSETQ. The CDR3 loop spans 14 amino acids. Unmatched junction bases numbered 4, after V lost 3 bases and J lost 6 bases. The sample was also reused in another study, on human thymus T cells. From that second work: Related research described thymic repertoires that were highly overlapping among unrelated individuals.

Sequenced material: thymocytes. The receptor's source is a boy in the first two years of life with a congenital heart defect. V is TRBV5-1 and J is TRBJ2-7, with TRBD1 matching over 12 bases. The CDR3: CASSSGTGGPEQYF. The CDR3 coding sequence is TGCGCCAGCAGCTCCGGGACAGGGGGCCCCGAGCAGTACTTC.